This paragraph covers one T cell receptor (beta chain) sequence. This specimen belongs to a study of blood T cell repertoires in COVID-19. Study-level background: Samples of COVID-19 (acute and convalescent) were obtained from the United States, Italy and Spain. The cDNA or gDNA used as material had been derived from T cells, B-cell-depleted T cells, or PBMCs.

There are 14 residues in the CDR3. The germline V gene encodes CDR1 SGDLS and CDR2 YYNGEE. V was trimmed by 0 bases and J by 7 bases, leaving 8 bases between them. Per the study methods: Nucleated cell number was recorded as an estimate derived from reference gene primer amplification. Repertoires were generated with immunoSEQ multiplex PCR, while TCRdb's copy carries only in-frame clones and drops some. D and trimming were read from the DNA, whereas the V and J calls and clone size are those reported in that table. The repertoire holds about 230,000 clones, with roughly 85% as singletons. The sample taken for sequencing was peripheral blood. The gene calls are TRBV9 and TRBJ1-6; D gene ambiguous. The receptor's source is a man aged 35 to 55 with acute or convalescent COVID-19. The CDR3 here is CASSVDGGNSPLHF. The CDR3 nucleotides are TGTGCCAGCAGCGTAGATGGCGGCAATTCACCCCTCCACTTT.